These 24 T cell receptor beta chains share one sample of origin, sequenced in a study of T cell repertoires in cytomegalovirus infection. TCRdb independently ran MiXCR on the reads; one entry per CDR3 protein. The sample has more than 150,000 distinct CDR3 sequences; roughly 20% are singletons. The sample was PBMCs. The receptors derive from a human donor in good health (CMV status not recorded). Some clones in this sample may be carry-over from other donors' samples.

The chain combines TRBV10-3 with TRBJ1-3; tentative D call: TRBD1 (5 bases). The CDR3 runs 12 residues. The V gene's germline CDR1 is ENHRY and CDR2 SYGVKD. Trimming removed 0 bases at V and 13 bases at J, with 10 bases between. CDR3 DNA: TGTGCCATCAGTGAGTCCGCGGGACGGATATATTTT. Its translation is CAISESAGRIYF.

This clonotype was counted ten times or more. The chain has TRBV7-2 and TRBJ1-1; D is unresolved. In germline, CDR1 is SGHTA, CDR2 FQGNSA. This CDR3 comprises 13 residues. V lost 3 bases and J 6 bases, leaving 11 bases between the germline ends. The CDR3 DNA follows: TGTGCCAGCAGCTTTACGGTCAACGCTGAAGCTTTCTTT. It yields the protein CASSFTVNAEAFF.

V usage is TRBV6-6 and J usage is TRBJ2-5, with D hard to call. Germline-derived CDR1 and CDR2 are MNHNY and SVGAGI (reference sequence). Trimming took 0 bases from V and 0 from J, leaving 11 bases between them. The CDR3 consists of 16 residues. The CDR3 nucleotides are TGTGCCAGCAGTTACTCGATCAGCGTGTACCAAGAGACCCAGTACTTC. Its translation: CASSYSISVYQETQYF.

The chain joins TRBV12-3 or TRBV12-4 to TRBJ1-2; D not certain. Trimming cost V 5 bases and J 4 bases, with 11 bases left between them. This CDR3 region has 13 residues. The CDR3 nucleotides read TGTGCCAGCAGTCCCACTCCAAGCTATGGCTACACCTTC. Amino acids: CASSPTPSYGYTF.

This clonotype has at least ten counts. The V gene is TRBV29-1, the J gene TRBJ1-2; D is possibly TRBD1 (5 bases). The CDR3 runs to 12 residues. Between the trimmed V and J ends, which lost 4 bases and 8 bases, there was a span of 14 bases. Germline V lookup: CDR1 SQVTM, CDR2 ANQGSEA. This CDR3 reads CSVGADGGGYTF. In DNA form, the CDR3 reads TGCAGCGTTGGAGCTGACGGGGGGGGCTACACCTTC. Combining the CDR3 with reference TRBV29-1 and TRBJ1-2 gives the whole variable domain SAVISQKPSRDICQRGTSLTIQCQVDSQVTMMFWYRQQPGQSLTLIATANQGSEATYESGFVIDKFPISRPNLTFSTLTVSNMSPEDSSIYLCSVGADGGGYTFGSGTRLTVV.

In its sample, this clonotype was seen a few times. V gene TRBV20-1 combines with J gene TRBJ2-1, with D possibly matching TRBD1 (5 bases). CDR3 length: 17 residues. Germline V gene lookup returns CDR1 DFQATT and CDR2 SNEGSKA (reference sequence). V dropped 3 bases and J dropped 4 bases, with 22 bases sitting between them. The CDR3 here is CSARDSYARAGYNEQFF. In DNA, the CDR3 is TGCAGTGCTAGGGATTCTTACGCCAGGGCAGGGTACAATGAGCAGTTCTTC.

The chain links TRBV7-2 to TRBJ1-6, with D perhaps matching TRBD1 (6 bases). The CDR3 loop spans 15 amino acids. Germline V gene sequence: CDR1 SGHTA, CDR2 FQGNSA. The V end lost 1 base, the J end lost 10 bases, and 14 bases lay between the germline ends. This CDR3 reads CASSLVGGLTSPLHF. The CDR3, as DNA: TGTGCCAGCAGCTTAGTGGGGGGGCTTACATCACCCCTCCACTTT.

This chain uses TRBV7-2 with TRBJ1-1, with 10 bases fitting TRBD1. With V trimmed by 4 bases and J by 6 bases, 5 bases remained unmatched. CDR3 length: 14 residues. The germline gives CDR1 SGHTA, CDR2 FQGNSA. In DNA form, the CDR3 reads TGTGCCAGCAGCTATAGGGACAGGGGTTCTGAAGCTTTCTTT. The encoded protein is CASSYRDRGSEAFF.

In this sample, this clonotype turned up many times. The CDR3 DNA reads TGTGCCAGCAGTTTTCCTACAATGAACCGGGAGGGCTCCTACAATGAGCAGTTCTTC. This gives the protein CASSFPTMNREGSYNEQFF. The chain is built from TRBV28 and TRBJ2-1; 8 nucleotides agree with TRBD2. This CDR3 region has 19 residues. Germline assignment: CDR1 MDHEN and CDR2 SYDVKM. The V gene end was trimmed by 3 bases and the J gene end by 0 bases; junction bases not matched to a gene: 13.

This clonotype was seen many times. This rearrangement joins TRBV6-6 to TRBJ1-5; possibly TRBD1 for D (5 bases). V dropped 6 bases and J dropped 0 bases, with 9 bases sitting between them. The CDR3 has 14 residues. Germline values: CDR1 MNHNY, CDR2 SVGAGI (reference sequence). As DNA, the CDR3 is TGTGCCAGCAGCCCAGGGAGTAGCAATCAGCCCCAGCATTTT. Translating gives CASSPGSSNQPQHF.

The chain couples TRBV28 to TRBJ2-5; 9 bases are shared with TRBD2. The V and J ends lost 7 bases and 2 bases, in that order; junction bases with no gene match: 8. CDR3 length: 15 residues. Germline loops: CDR1 MDHEN, CDR2 SYDVKM. CDR3 nucleotide sequence: TGTGCCAGCACTTTTAGCGGGGGTATACAAGAGACCCAGTACTTC. It is translated as CASTFSGGIQETQYF.

The gene calls are TRBV20-1 and TRBJ2-6; D is possibly TRBD1 or TRBD2 (5 bases each). CDR3 length: 16 residues. Germline V gene lookup returns CDR1 DFQATT and CDR2 SNEGSKA (reference sequence). The V gene lost 5 bases and the J gene lost 4 bases, with 18 bases spanning the gap. CDR3 in amino acids: CSARKVGVVGANVLTF. In DNA form, the CDR3 reads TGCAGTGCTCGGAAGGTGGGGGTGGTAGGGGCCAACGTCCTGACTTTC.

This clonotype was seen repeatedly, ten times or more. J is TRBJ1-1 and V is TRBV11-2; D might be TRBD1 (6 bases). This CDR3 is built from 15 residues. Germline V gives CDR1 SGHAT, CDR2 FQNNGV. Trimming shortened V by 5 bases and J by 0 bases, and 13 bases separated the two germline ends. CDR3 in amino acids: CASSPLRGLNTEAFF. CDR3 DNA sequence: TGTGCCAGCAGCCCTCTCAGGGGCCTGAACACTGAAGCTTTCTTT.

This clonotype was seen many times. The rearrangement links TRBV11-3 to TRBJ1-1, with TRBD1 identical over 9 bases. Germline lookup yields CDR1 SGHNT and CDR2 YENEEA. J was trimmed by 8 bases and V by 5 bases; bases with no gene match: 3. CDR3 length equals 12 residues. CDR3 DNA sequence: TGTGCCAGCAGCACCGACAGGGGGGAAGCTTTCTTT. The encoded protein is CASSTDRGEAFF.

This clonotype was detected only a few times. DNA for the CDR3: TGTGCCAGCAGCAGCTTGACTTTCTCTGGAAACACCATATATTTT. Translating it yields CASSSLTFSGNTIYF. The rearrangement joins TRBV7-9 to TRBJ1-3; no definite D call. Trimming took 5 bases from V and 0 from J, leaving 11 bases between them. This CDR3 is built from 15 residues. CDR1 is SEHNR, CDR2 FQNEAQ, per germline (reference sequence).

The chain joins TRBV14 to TRBJ1-1; 9 bases agree with TRBD1. CDR3 length: 16 amino acids. Germline V lookup: CDR1 SGHDN, CDR2 FVKESK. The junction had 17 bases not matched to a gene; V was cut back by 11 bases and J by 4 bases. This CDR3 reads CAVRDPGQGFLTEAFF. The DNA for the CDR3 is TGTGCCGTCCGGGATCCGGGACAGGGTTTTCTCACTGAAGCTTTCTTT.

This chain joins TRBV28 and TRBJ2-1; D is unclear. Looked up from germline, CDR1 is MDHEN and CDR2 is SYDVKM. Trimming left V 5 bases short and J 5 bases short, with 19 bases between. The CDR3 has 16 residues. The CDR3 DNA reads TGTGCCAGCAGTCAAACGGGCGGACGGCACCACAATGAGCAGTTCTTC. Its translation: CASSQTGGRHHNEQFF.

This clonotype came up a few times. J is TRBJ1-6 and V is TRBV7-9; tentatively, D is TRBD1 (5 bases). CDR1 is SEHNR and CDR2 is FQNEAQ in the germline V gene (reference sequence). This CDR3 has 15 residues. Deletions cut 5 bases from V and 8 bases from J, with 16 bases between. The CDR3 DNA reads TGTGCCAGCAGCAGCCTAGCGGGGGTGGATTCACCCCTCCACTTT. Translated: CASSSLAGVDSPLHF.

DNA of the CDR3: TGTGCCAGCAGCTTAACGGCGGGGGGCTCGCACGAGCAGTACTTC. It translates to CASSLTAGGSHEQYF. The chain couples TRBV7-3 to TRBJ2-7, with TRBD2 matching 8 bases. Germline V lookup: CDR1 SGHTA, CDR2 FQGTGA. V was pared by 0 bases and J by 5 bases, with 6 bases of the junction left unmatched. The CDR3 consists of 15 residues.

This clonotype was counted many times. This sequence joins TRBV11-2 and TRBJ1-1, with TRBD1 identical over 7 bases. With V trimmed by 3 bases and J by 10 bases, 2 bases remained unmatched. The CDR3 sequence is 11 residues long. Germline CDR1 reads SGHAT; CDR2 reads FQNNGV. The CDR3: CASSFGQVAFF. CDR3 bases: TGTGCCAGCAGCTTCGGACAGGTAGCTTTCTTT.

With respect to this clonotype: A much more abundant neighbour one base away suggests this may be a read error. The rearrangement uses TRBV7-2 and TRBJ2-2; tentative D call: TRBD1 (6 bases). The CDR3 loop spans 16 amino acids. Germline CDR1 SGHTA, CDR2 FQGNSA. Trimming shortened V by 5 bases and J by 0 bases, and 13 bases separated the two germline ends. The CDR3 sequence is CASSPRGSPNTGELFF. The DNA of the CDR3 is TGTGCCAGCAGCCCGAGGGGGAGCCCGAACACCGGGGAGCTGTTTTTT.

This clonotype has a handful of counts. The chain is built from TRBV7-8 and TRBJ2-5; D is unresolved. Per germline, CDR1 SGHVS and CDR2 FQNEAQ. CDR3 length: 14 residues. V was shortened by 5 bases and J by 1 base, with 11 bases between the two germline ends. This chain's CDR3 is CASSQRTGQETQYF. CDR3 coding DNA: TGTGCCAGCAGCCAGAGGACGGGCCAAGAGACCCAGTACTTC. The full variable domain, its missing parts supplied by reference TRBV7-8 and TRBJ2-5, is GAGVSQSPRYKVAKRGQDVALRCDPISGHVSLFWYQQALGQGPEFLTYFQNEAQLDKSGLPSDRFFAERPEGSVSTLKIQRTQQEDSAVYLCASSQRTGQETQYFGPGTRLLVL.

The chain couples TRBV6-2 or TRBV6-3 to TRBJ1-2; D gene ambiguous. Germline V gene lookup returns CDR1 MNHEY and CDR2 SVGEGT. Trimming removed 6 bases from V and 2 bases from J, with 10 bases in between. The CDR3 runs to 13 residues. The CDR3 region has the DNA TGTGCCAGCAGCTCAGACATGAACTATGGCTACACCTTC. Translated, it gives CASSSDMNYGYTF.

In nucleotides, the CDR3 is TGTGCCAGCAGTTCACTTAGCGGGCGGTACAATGAGCAGTTCTTC. It codes for CASSSLSGRYNEQFF. The chain joins TRBV7-9 to TRBJ2-1, with TRBD2 identical over 7 bases. The CDR3 has 15 amino acids. CDR1 SEHNR and CDR2 FQNEAQ come from the germline V gene (reference sequence). V gave up 6 bases and J gave up 4 bases; unmatched junction bases: 9.